Below, 27 T cell receptor beta chains from the same sample are listed, as sequenced in a study of blood T cell repertoires in COVID-19. Repertoires were generated with immunoSEQ multiplex PCR, while TCRdb's copy carries only in-frame clones and drops some. The sample carries 220,000 or so clones, 80% to 95% recorded once. Sequenced material: peripheral blood. These receptors came from a man in his sixties with COVID-19, enrolled during active disease.

The chain couples TRBV5-4 to TRBJ1-1; D not certain. The germline CDR1 and CDR2 sequences are SGHNT and YYREEE (reference sequence). V lost 3 bases and J lost 11, with 14 bases in between. CDR3 length: 12 amino acids. CDR3 nucleotide sequence: TGTGCCAGCAGCTACCCGGGTAAGGAGGCTTTCTTT. Its protein product is CASSYPGKEAFF.

V usage is TRBV3-1 (or the pseudogene TRBV3-2) and J usage is TRBJ2-1, with a tentative D call TRBD1 (6 bases). This CDR3 has 16 amino acids. The germline V gene encodes CDR1 LGHDT and CDR2 YNNKEL (reference sequence). The ends were cut back, 4 bases at V and 7 bases at J, with 20 bases in the middle. The CDR3 DNA reads TGTGCCAGCAGCCCGCACGCATTTGCACAGGGAAATGAGCAGTTCTTC. This sequence encodes CASSPHAFAQGNEQFF.

The CDR3 nucleotides read TGTGCCAGCAGCTTACAGGGACAGACGAACACCGGGGAGCTGTTTTTT. Amino acid sequence: CASSLQGQTNTGELFF. The chain recombines TRBV11-2 with TRBJ2-2; 7 bases agree with TRBD1. The germline gives CDR1 SGHAT, CDR2 FQNNGV. V shed 2 bases, J shed 0 bases, and the junction held 3 bases outside the gene matches. This CDR3 has 16 residues.

The chain combines TRBV19 with TRBJ1-1; D uncertain. The CDR3 loop spans 14 amino acids. The V gene's germline CDR1 is LNHDA and CDR2 SQIVND (reference sequence). V shed 1 base and J shed 0 bases, with 6 bases lying between them. The CDR3 DNA follows: TGTGCCAGTAGTATAGGCGCCCTGAACACTGAAGCTTTCTTT. Translating gives CASSIGALNTEAFF.

This chain uses TRBV10-3 with TRBJ2-7; 10 bases match TRBD2. Trimming removed 6 bases from V and 0 bases from J; junction bases left unmatched: 5. This CDR3 has 15 residues. Per germline, CDR1 ENHRY and CDR2 SYGVKD. The CDR3 protein is CAISDSSGSSYEQYF. In nucleotides, the CDR3 is TGTGCCATCAGCGACTCTAGCGGGAGCTCCTACGAGCAGTACTTC.

V and J are TRBV9 and TRBJ2-2; 11 nucleotides agree with TRBD1. After removal of 4 bases from V and 2 bases from J, the junction contained 7 bases not matched to a gene. The length of the CDR3 is 17 residues. CDR1 and CDR2 (germline): SGDLS, YYNGEE. The CDR3 region has the DNA TGTGCCAGCAGCCCCGGGACAGGGGGATCAAACACCGGGGAGCTGTTTTTT. Its protein product is CASSPGTGGSNTGELFF. Looking up the rest from reference TRBV9 and TRBJ2-2 gives the full variable domain: DSGVTQTPKHLITATGQRVTLRCSPRSGDLSVYWYQQSLDQGLQFLIQYYNGEERAKGNILERFSAQQFPDLHSELNLSSLELGDSALYFCASSPGTGGSNTGELFFGEGSRLTVL.

The chain recombines TRBV19 with TRBJ2-3; D gene ambiguous. There are 14 residues in the CDR3. V was cut by 4 bases and J by 0 bases, with 8 bases left in between. CDR1 and CDR2 from the germline V gene are LNHDA and SQIVND (reference sequence). The CDR3 is CASSTDSSTDTQYF. The CDR3 nucleotides read TGTGCCAGTAGTACCGACTCAAGCACAGATACGCAGTATTTT.

The rearrangement links TRBV3-1 (or the pseudogene TRBV3-2) to TRBJ2-2; 10 bases match TRBD2. CDR3 length: 17 residues. Germline loops: CDR1 LGHDT, CDR2 YNNKEL (reference sequence). Unmatched junction bases numbered 6, after V lost 1 base and J lost 4 bases. The CDR3, as DNA: TGTGCCAGCAGCCAAGGGACTAGCGGCCCGAGCACCGGGGAGCTGTTTTTT. Its translation is CASSQGTSGPSTGELFF.

In nucleotides, the CDR3 is TGCGCCAGCAGCTTGGGTCAGGGCGGGGAGCTGTTTTTT. Translated, it gives CASSLGQGGELFF. The chain couples TRBV5-1 to TRBJ2-2; D is perhaps TRBD1 (5 bases). The CDR3 extends over 13 amino acids. Germline assignment: CDR1 SGHRS and CDR2 YFSETQ. The V and J ends lost 0 bases and 7 bases respectively, with 7 bases between them.

The chain uses TRBV10-1 and TRBJ2-7; TRBD2 agrees at 8 bases. Germline CDR1 and CDR2: WNHNN and SYGVQD (reference sequence). This CDR3 is built from 16 residues. V lost 1 base, J lost 2 bases, and 7 bases stayed unmatched. This chain's CDR3 is CASSEYGSGVPYEQYF. As DNA, the CDR3 is TGCGCCAGCAGTGAGTATGGTAGCGGGGTCCCCTACGAGCAGTACTTC.

The chain joins TRBV20-1 to TRBJ2-1; the D is unclear. The CDR3 contains 11 residues. Germline V gives CDR1 DFQATT, CDR2 SNEGSKA (reference sequence). Trimming pared 4 bases from V and 10 bases from J, leaving 11 bases between. CDR3 loop: CSATIGSEQFF. The CDR3, as DNA: TGCAGTGCTACCATCGGGTCGGAGCAGTTCTTC.

V and J are TRBV7-6 and TRBJ2-5; 7 bases map to TRBD2. The CDR3 is made up of 15 amino acids. V lost 5 bases, J lost 0 bases, and 6 bases stayed unmatched. Germline CDR1 is SGHVS and CDR2 is FNYEAQ. The CDR3 protein is CASSHLRGDQETQYF. The CDR3 DNA reads TGTGCCAGCAGCCATCTACGGGGGGACCAAGAGACCCAGTACTTC.

The CDR3 reads CASSLAPSSTGELFF. In DNA, the CDR3 is TGCGCCAGCAGCTTGGCCCCATCTAGCACCGGGGAGCTGTTTTTT. The V and J genes are TRBV5-1 and TRBJ2-2; D unclear. Per germline, CDR1 SGHRS and CDR2 YFSETQ. This CDR3 has 15 amino acids. V dropped 0 bases and J dropped 4 bases, with 10 bases sitting between them.

V and J are TRBV12-3 or TRBV12-4 and TRBJ1-2; the D is unclear. The CDR3 spans 11 residues. V lost 8 bases and J lost 3, with 7 bases in between. For the CDR3, the DNA is TGTGCCAGCGGTCGGTACTATGGCTACACCTTC. It yields the protein CASGRYYGYTF.

The chain links TRBV7-8 to TRBJ2-1, with 9 bases that match TRBD2. Germline V CDR1 and CDR2: SGHVS, FQNEAQ. The V gene end was trimmed by 4 bases and the J gene end by 5 bases; junction bases not matched to a gene: 6. This CDR3 region has 15 residues. The CDR3 DNA reads as TGTGCCAGCAGCTACCTAGCGGGGACCCACAATGAGCAGTTCTTC. This gives the protein CASSYLAGTHNEQFF.

The V call is TRBV30, the J call TRBJ2-1; TRBD1 matches at 9 bases. The V gene's germline CDR1 is GTSNPN and CDR2 SVGIG (reference sequence). The CDR3 consists of 15 residues. J gave up 2 bases and V 2 bases, and 4 bases lay outside the gene matches. The CDR3 sequence is CAWSIGQGPYNEQFF. As DNA, the CDR3 is TGTGCCTGGAGTATTGGACAGGGGCCCTACAATGAGCAGTTCTTC.

The CDR3 coding sequence is TGTGCCAGCTCACCCGAGTCGAGAAATGAGCAGTTCTTC. This translates into CASSPESRNEQFF. The genes are TRBV18 and TRBJ2-1; no definite D call. This CDR3 comprises 13 residues. CDR1 KGHSH and CDR2 LQKENI come from the germline V gene. The germline V and J ends were trimmed by 3 bases and 7 bases, with 10 bases remaining between them.

A word on this clone: Other nucleotide sequences from this sample produce the same CDR3. The chain uses TRBV19 and TRBJ1-2, with a weak D call TRBD1 (6 bases). V was clipped by 3 bases and J by 4 bases, with 12 bases between them. Germline CDR1 reads LNHDA; CDR2 reads SQIVND (reference sequence). The CDR3 is 14 residues long. CDR3 sequence (DNA): TGTGCCAGTAGTATGGAGGACAGACCCTATGGCTACACCTTC. Translated: CASSMEDRPYGYTF.

This sequence joins TRBV11-2 and TRBJ2-3; 15 bases map to TRBD2. This CDR3 region has 17 residues. CDR1 is SGHAT, CDR2 FQNNGV, per germline. Germline trimming cut 4 bases from V and 8 bases from J; bases unmatched to any gene: 10. The CDR3 loop is CASSSGLAGGGRATQYF. CDR3 DNA: TGTGCCAGCAGCTCGGGACTAGCGGGGGGCGGCCGGGCTACGCAGTATTTT.

The chain employs TRBV5-1 and TRBJ1-1, with D hard to call. V was clipped by 2 bases and J by 8 bases, with 13 bases between them. CDR1 and CDR2 from the germline V gene are SGHRS and YFSETQ. There are 13 residues in the CDR3. The CDR3 loop is CASSFNEGTEAFF. CDR3 bases: TGCGCCAGCAGCTTCAACGAGGGAACGGAAGCTTTCTTT.

The chain couples TRBV18 to TRBJ2-1; 9 nucleotides agree with TRBD2. Germline CDR1 KGHSH, CDR2 LQKENI. The CDR3 has 15 residues. With 3 bases clipped from V and 6 bases from J, the junction kept 6 bases outside the gene matches. This CDR3 reads CASSPALAGSNEQFF. The CDR3 DNA reads as TGTGCCAGCTCACCGGCTCTAGCGGGGTCCAATGAGCAGTTCTTC.

The V call is TRBV2, the J call TRBJ2-3; TRBD2 aligns across 12 bases. In germline, CDR1 is SNHLY, CDR2 FYNNEI. The CDR3 consists of 15 residues. V shed 6 bases, J shed 1 base, and the junction held 2 bases outside the gene matches. The CDR3, as DNA: TGTGCCAGCAGGACTAGCGGGGGACGCACAGATACGCAGTATTTT. Translation gives CASRTSGGRTDTQYF.

The chain combines TRBV3-1 (or the pseudogene TRBV3-2) with TRBJ1-1; D gene ambiguous. The germline V gene has CDR1 LGHDT and CDR2 YNNKEL (reference sequence). CDR3 size: 15 residues. V lost 4 bases to trimming and J lost 0 bases, with 12 bases between them. In nucleotides, the CDR3 is TGTGCCAGCAGCCCACACTCGGGAGTGAACACTGAAGCTTTCTTT. Protein: CASSPHSGVNTEAFF.

The chain couples TRBV4-1 to TRBJ2-5, with TRBD2 matching over 11 bases. The germline V gene has CDR1 MGHRA and CDR2 YSYEKL. The trim removed 5 bases at V and 4 bases at J, leaving 6 bases unmatched. The CDR3 contains 15 residues. The CDR3 nucleotides are TGCGCCAGCAGCTCCCCTAGCGGGGGGACAGAGACCCAGTACTTC. Translating gives CASSSPSGGTETQYF.

V usage is TRBV2 and J usage is TRBJ2-7, with 7 positions matching TRBD1. This CDR3 is built from 13 residues. CDR1 SNHLY and CDR2 FYNNEI come from the germline V gene. V gave up 10 bases and J gave up 4 bases; unmatched junction bases: 10. This chain's CDR3 is CAIKTGLSYEQYF. CDR3 in DNA: TGTGCCATCAAGACAGGGCTCTCTTACGAGCAGTACTTC.

The chain joins TRBV5-8 to TRBJ1-2, with 9 bases lining up with TRBD1. The CDR3 length is 20 residues. V lost 1 base to trimming and J lost 3 bases; unmatched junction nucleotides: 19. CDR1 and CDR2 from the germline V gene are SGHTS and YDEGEE. The CDR3 DNA reads as TGTGCCAGCAGCTTGTTCTGGGGACCACAGGGGGCACTTAATCACTATGGCTACACCTTC. Translation gives CASSLFWGPQGALNHYGYTF.

This clone was found a few times. The rearrangement uses TRBV6-5 and TRBJ2-2; 10 nucleotides align to TRBD2. The CDR3 covers 16 residues. J gave up 3 bases and V 4 bases, and 5 bases lay outside the gene matches. The V gene's germline CDR1 is MNHEY and CDR2 SVGAGI. The chain's CDR3 is CASSSTLAGYTGELFF. The CDR3, as DNA: TGTGCCAGCAGTTCTACACTAGCGGGGTACACCGGGGAGCTGTTTTTT.